A selection of T cell receptor beta chains follows, all from one sample in a study of metastatic and nonmetastatic thyroid tumors. With MiXCR, TCRdb called clones anew from the PCR reads. The sample has 91,000 or so clones; about 12% are singletons. The specimen was blood. These receptor sequences come from a female donor with papillary thyroid cancer or a benign thyroid nodule (not recorded which). Some clones in this sample may be carry-over from other donors' samples. CDR3s include the opening cysteine and the closing phenylalanine or tryptophan. Fields, in order: J gene, V gene, clone size, D gene, CDR3 protein, CDR3 DNA. The D gene is left open where the match is weak. Expanded clones are given a class, and other clones once, few, many or no size at all.

>TRBJ1-1|TRBV9|many|.
CASSVRQVENTEAFF
TGTGCCAGCAGCGTCAGACAGGTCGAGAACACTGAAGCTTTCTTT
>TRBJ1-6|TRBV7-2|many|TRBD1
CASSLDGQGDSPLHF
TGTGCCAGCAGCTTAGATGGGCAGGGGGATTCACCCCTCCACTTT
>TRBJ2-5|TRBV20-1|many|.
CSARDRLGGTETQYF
TGCAGTGCTAGAGATAGACTCGGGGGTACTGAGACCCAGTACTTC
>TRBJ2-2|TRBV12-3/TRBV12-4|.|TRBD2
CASSHLAGVVTGELFF
TGTGCCAGCAGTCATCTAGCGGGAGTTGTCACCGGGGAGCTGTTTTTT
>TRBJ2-7|TRBV28|many|TRBD2
CATTSGQRTYEQYF
TGTGCCACAACTAGCGGTCAACGGACCTACGAGCAGTACTTC
>TRBJ2-7|TRBV7-9|many|.
CASSLGRGVSYEQYF
TGTGCCAGCAGCTTAGGCAGGGGCGTTTCCTACGAGCAGTACTTC
>TRBJ2-5|TRBV20-1|many|.
CSAAQETQYF
TGCAGTGCCGCTCAAGAGACCCAGTACTTC
>TRBJ2-2|TRBV5-4|many|TRBD1
CASRNRDRGVGGELFF
TGTGCCAGCAGGAACCGGGACAGGGGCGTCGGCGGGGAGCTGTTTTTT
>TRBJ2-7|TRBV3-1|many|.
CASSRLSGGEQYF
TGTGCCAGCAGCCGACTTTCCGGTGGGGAGCAGTACTTC
>TRBJ1-6|TRBV5-1|many|.
CASSFRGSRGDSPLHF
TGCGCCAGCAGCTTTAGAGGGTCCAGGGGTGATTCACCCCTCCACTTT
>TRBJ1-3|TRBV28|.|TRBD1
CASRRPGTGSPGSGNTIYF
TGTGCCAGCAGACGACCCGGGACAGGGAGTCCGGGGTCAGGAAACACCATATATTTT
>TRBJ1-6|TRBV9|many|.
CASSQTRADSPLHF
TGTGCCAGCAGCCAAACGCGGGCGGATTCACCCCTCCACTTT
>TRBJ1-1|TRBV6-1|many|.
CASSSAWGTEAFF
TGTGCCAGCAGTTCGGCTTGGGGCACTGAAGCTTTCTTT
>TRBJ1-2|TRBV6-1|.|TRBD1
CASSQNRGRDYGYTF
TGTGCCAGCAGTCAAAACAGGGGGCGTGACTATGGCTACACCTTC
>TRBJ2-7|TRBV11-1|many|TRBD2
CASSLLGSGSSNEQYF
TGTGCCAGCAGCTTACTCGGTAGCGGGAGTTCAAACGAGCAGTACTTC
>TRBJ2-5|TRBV14|.|TRBD1
CASSQDRGLEAQYF
TGTGCCAGCAGCCAGGACAGGGGGCTTGAGGCCCAGTACTTC
>TRBJ2-3|TRBV7-8|many|TRBD1
CASSLQRKIGGRADTQYF
TGTGCCAGCAGCTTACAACGTAAGATAGGGGGCAGGGCAGATACGCAGTATTTT
>TRBJ2-1|TRBV9|many|TRBD2
CASSGGLAGGENEQFF
TGTGCCAGCAGCGGGGGACTAGCGGGAGGAGAGAATGAGCAGTTCTTC
>TRBJ1-1|TRBV7-3|few|.
CASSMGRGAGEAFF
TGTGCCAGCAGCATGGGACGGGGGGCTGGTGAAGCTTTCTTT
>TRBJ2-5|TRBV2|many|.
CASLKLGYGIETQYF
TGTGCCAGTCTAAAACTAGGGTATGGGATAGAGACCCAGTACTTC
>TRBJ1-6|TRBV30|once|.
CAWAGTANSPLHF
TGTGCCTGGGCCGGGACCGCCAATTCACCCCTCCACTTT
>TRBJ1-2|TRBV7-2|many|.
CASTLGGVNYGYTF
TGTGCCAGCACCTTAGGGGGGGTCAACTATGGCTACACCTTC
>TRBJ2-5|TRBV30|many|.
CAVGGRETQYF
TGTGCCGTCGGAGGGCGGGAGACCCAGTACTTC
>TRBJ2-7|TRBV6-2/TRBV6-3|many|.
CASRQTGARYEQYF
TGTGCCAGTAGACAAACGGGAGCGAGGTACGAGCAGTACTTC
>TRBJ2-1|TRBV7-9|many|TRBD2
CASSGGLAGYNEQFF
TGTGCCAGCAGCGGGGGACTAGCGGGATACAATGAGCAGTTCTTC
>TRBJ1-1|TRBV6-5|many|TRBD1
CASSSPTGGTEAFF
TGTGCCAGCAGTTCCCCGACAGGGGGCACTGAAGCTTTCTTT
>TRBJ2-6|TRBV6-2/TRBV6-3|few|.
CVSNLNMGLTSGANVLTF
TGTGTCAGCAATCTAAACATGGGGCTAACCTCTGGGGCCAACGTCCTGACTTTC
>TRBJ2-7|TRBV5-1|many|TRBD1
CASSAGQGAYEQYF
TGCGCCAGCAGCGCGGGACAGGGGGCCTACGAGCAGTACTTC
>TRBJ2-1|TRBV20-1|many|TRBD2
CSARSMTSNLYNEQFF
TGCAGTGCTCGAAGTATGACTAGCAACCTTTACAATGAGCAGTTCTTC
>TRBJ1-2|TRBV19|many|TRBD1
CASRRGQAAGYTF
TGTGCCAGTAGACGGGGACAGGCCGCAGGCTACACCTTC
>TRBJ1-5|TRBV2|many|TRBD1
CASSRDSRNQPQHF
TGTGCCAGCAGTAGGGACAGCAGAAATCAGCCCCAGCATTTT
>TRBJ1-2|TRBV3-1|many|.
CASSLGGVRGYTF
TGTGCCAGCAGCCTCGGAGGGGTTAGGGGCTACACCTTC
>TRBJ2-7|TRBV20-1|.|.
CSADSHLAAPDEQYF
TGCAGTGCCGATTCGCATTTAGCGGCCCCTGACGAGCAGTACTTC
>TRBJ1-1|TRBV11-2|many|.
CASSLVGGRMNTEAFF
TGTGCCAGCAGCTTAGTGGGGGGACGGATGAACACTGAAGCTTTCTTT
>TRBJ2-2|TRBV10-3|many|.
CAISDGRFVQNIGELFF
TGTGCCATCAGTGACGGACGCTTCGTACAGAACATCGGGGAGCTGTTTTTT
>TRBJ2-3|TRBV7-3|many|.
CASSLGPGASTDTQYF
TGTGCCAGCAGCTTAGGCCCGGGGGCGAGCACAGATACGCAGTATTTT
>TRBJ2-2|TRBV11-1|.|TRBD1
CASSKTETGGWTGELFF
TGTGCCAGCAGCAAAACCGAGACAGGGGGCTGGACCGGGGAGCTGTTTTTT
>TRBJ2-1|TRBV7-9|many|.
CASSLGSGNHNEQFF
TGTGCCAGCAGCTTAGGGTCAGGAAACCACAATGAGCAGTTCTTC
>TRBJ2-1|TRBV4-2|.|.
CASSRVVRGAGYNEQFF
TGTGCCAGCAGCCGGGTGGTTCGGGGGGCAGGGTACAATGAGCAGTTCTTC
>TRBJ2-2|TRBV4-1|many|TRBD1
CASSQGGQGLSGELFF
TGCGCCAGCAGCCAAGGAGGACAGGGGTTGAGCGGGGAGCTGTTTTTT
>TRBJ2-1|TRBV29-1|few|.
CSVQKETSYNEQFF
TGCAGCGTCCAAAAAGAGACCTCCTACAATGAGCAGTTCTTC
>TRBJ2-6|TRBV7-3|many|TRBD2
CASSPQGTSAGANVLTF
TGTGCCAGCAGCCCCCAAGGGACTAGCGCTGGGGCCAACGTCCTGACTTTC
>TRBJ2-7|TRBV20-1|many|TRBD1
CSASSGQVSSYEQYF
TGCAGTGCTAGTAGTGGACAGGTCAGCTCCTACGAGCAGTACTTC
>TRBJ2-3|TRBV6-1|many|TRBD2
CASSGLADPRTDTQYF
TGTGCCAGCAGTGGACTAGCGGACCCGCGCACAGATACGCAGTATTTT
>TRBJ2-7|TRBV20-1|many|.
CSAPTSYYEQYF
TGCAGTGCCCCGACCAGCTACTACGAGCAGTACTTC